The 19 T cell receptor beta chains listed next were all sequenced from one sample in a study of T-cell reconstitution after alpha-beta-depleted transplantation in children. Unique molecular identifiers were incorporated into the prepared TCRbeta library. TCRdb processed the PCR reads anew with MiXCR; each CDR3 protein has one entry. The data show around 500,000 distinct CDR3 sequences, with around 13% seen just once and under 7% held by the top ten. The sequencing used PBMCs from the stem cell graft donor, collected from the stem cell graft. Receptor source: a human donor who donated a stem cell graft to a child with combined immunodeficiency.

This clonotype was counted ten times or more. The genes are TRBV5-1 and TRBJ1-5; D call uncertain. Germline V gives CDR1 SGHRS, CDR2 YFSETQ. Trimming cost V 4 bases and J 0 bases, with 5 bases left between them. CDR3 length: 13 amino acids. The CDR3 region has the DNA TGCGCCAGCAGCCCATATAGCAATCAGCCCCAGCATTTT. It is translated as CASSPYSNQPQHF. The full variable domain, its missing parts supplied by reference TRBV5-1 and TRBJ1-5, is KAGVTQTPRYLIKTRGQQVTLSCSPISGHRSVSWYQQTPGQGLQFLFEYFSETQRNKGNFPGRFSGRQFSNSRSEMNVSTLELGDSALYLCASSPYSNQPQHFGDGTRLSIL.

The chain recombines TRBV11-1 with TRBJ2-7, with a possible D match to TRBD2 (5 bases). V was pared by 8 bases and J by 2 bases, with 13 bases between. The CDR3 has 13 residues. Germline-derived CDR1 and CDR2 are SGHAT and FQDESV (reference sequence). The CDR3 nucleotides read TGTGCCAGCGGAGGAGAAGCCACCTACGAGCAGTACTTC. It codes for CASGGEATYEQYF.

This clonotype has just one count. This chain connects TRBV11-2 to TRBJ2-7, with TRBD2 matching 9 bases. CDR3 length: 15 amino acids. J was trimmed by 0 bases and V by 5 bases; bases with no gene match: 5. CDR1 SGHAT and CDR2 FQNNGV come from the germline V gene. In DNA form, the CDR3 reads TGTGCCAGCAGCCAACGAGCGGGGGGCTCCTACGAGCAGTACTTC. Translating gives CASSQRAGGSYEQYF.

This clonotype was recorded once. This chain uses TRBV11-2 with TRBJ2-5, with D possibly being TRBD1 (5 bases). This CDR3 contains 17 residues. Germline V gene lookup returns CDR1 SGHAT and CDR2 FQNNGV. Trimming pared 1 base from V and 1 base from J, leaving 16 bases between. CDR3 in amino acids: CASSLGFTGRAQETQYF. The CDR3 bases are TGTGCCAGCAGCTTAGGTTTCACAGGCCGGGCCCAAGAGACCCAGTACTTC.

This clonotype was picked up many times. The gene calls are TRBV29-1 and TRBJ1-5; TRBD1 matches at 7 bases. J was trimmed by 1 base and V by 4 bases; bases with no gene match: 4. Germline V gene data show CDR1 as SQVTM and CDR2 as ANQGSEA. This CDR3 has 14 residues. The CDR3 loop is CSVVIQGSNQPQHF. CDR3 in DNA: TGCAGCGTTGTAATACAGGGGAGCAATCAGCCCCAGCATTTT.

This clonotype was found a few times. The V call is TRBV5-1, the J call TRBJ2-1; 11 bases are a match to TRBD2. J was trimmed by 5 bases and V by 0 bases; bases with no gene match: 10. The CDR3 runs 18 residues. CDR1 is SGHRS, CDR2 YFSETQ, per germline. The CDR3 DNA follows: TGCGCCAGCAGCTTGGAACCTTTAGCGGGAGGGCCGAACAATGAGCAGTTCTTC. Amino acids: CASSLEPLAGGPNNEQFF.

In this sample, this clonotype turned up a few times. In DNA, the CDR3 is TGTGCCATCAGTGCTGGACGTGGTGTCGACGAGCAGTACTTC. It translates to CAISAGRGVDEQYF. The J gene is TRBJ2-7, the V gene TRBV10-3; no firm D call. The CDR3 has 14 amino acids. Germline V CDR1 and CDR2: ENHRY, SYGVKD. Trimming cost V 4 bases and J 5 bases, with 15 bases left between them.

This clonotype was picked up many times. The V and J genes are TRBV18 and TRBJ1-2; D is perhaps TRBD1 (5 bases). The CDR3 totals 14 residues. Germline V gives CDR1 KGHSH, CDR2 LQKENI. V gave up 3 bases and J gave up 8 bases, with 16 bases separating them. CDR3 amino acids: CASSPSQAPVGYTF. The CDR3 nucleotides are TGTGCCAGCTCACCGTCACAGGCCCCGGTGGGCTACACCTTC.

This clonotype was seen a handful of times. CDR3 residues: CASSRYRGLGGTEAFF. CDR3 DNA sequence: TGTGCCAGCAGCCGTTACAGGGGCCTGGGGGGCACTGAAGCTTTCTTT. The chain joins TRBV7-9 to TRBJ1-1; 7 nucleotides align to TRBD1. The germline V gene encodes CDR1 SEHNR and CDR2 FQNEAQ (reference sequence). CDR3 length equals 16 residues. V was pared by 5 bases and J by 4 bases, with 13 bases of the junction left unmatched.

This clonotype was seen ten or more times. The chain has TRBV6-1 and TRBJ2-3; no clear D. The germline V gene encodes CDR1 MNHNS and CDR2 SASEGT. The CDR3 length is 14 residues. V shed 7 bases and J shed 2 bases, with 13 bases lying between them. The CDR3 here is CASNEVGDTDTQYF. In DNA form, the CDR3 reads TGTGCCAGCAACGAGGTTGGGGACACAGATACGCAGTATTTT.

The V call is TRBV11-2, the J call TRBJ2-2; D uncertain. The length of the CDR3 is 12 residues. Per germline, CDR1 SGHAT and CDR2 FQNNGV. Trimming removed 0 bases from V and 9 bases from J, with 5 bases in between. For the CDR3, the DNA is TGTGCCAGCAGCTTAGATCGTCGGGAGCTGTTTTTT. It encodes CASSLDRRELFF.

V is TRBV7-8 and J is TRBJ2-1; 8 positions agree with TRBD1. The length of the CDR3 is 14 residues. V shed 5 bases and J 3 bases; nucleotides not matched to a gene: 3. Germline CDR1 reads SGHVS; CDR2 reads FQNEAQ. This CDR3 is CASSEGTGYNEQFF. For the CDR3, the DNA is TGTGCCAGCAGCGAAGGGACAGGCTACAATGAGCAGTTCTTC.

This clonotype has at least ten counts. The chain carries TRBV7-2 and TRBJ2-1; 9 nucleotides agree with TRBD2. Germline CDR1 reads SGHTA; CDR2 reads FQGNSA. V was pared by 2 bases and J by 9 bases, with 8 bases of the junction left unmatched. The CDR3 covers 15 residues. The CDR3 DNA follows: TGTGCCAGCAGCTTACGCGGGGGGGGAGTCGTTGAGCAGTTCTTC. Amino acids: CASSLRGGGVVEQFF.

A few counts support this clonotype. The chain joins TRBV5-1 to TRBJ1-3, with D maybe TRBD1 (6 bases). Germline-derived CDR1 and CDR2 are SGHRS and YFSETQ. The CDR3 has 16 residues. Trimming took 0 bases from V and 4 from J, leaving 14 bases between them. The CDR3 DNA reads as TGCGCCAGCAGCTTGGTGACAGGACTCGCCGGAAACACCATATATTTT. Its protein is CASSLVTGLAGNTIYF.

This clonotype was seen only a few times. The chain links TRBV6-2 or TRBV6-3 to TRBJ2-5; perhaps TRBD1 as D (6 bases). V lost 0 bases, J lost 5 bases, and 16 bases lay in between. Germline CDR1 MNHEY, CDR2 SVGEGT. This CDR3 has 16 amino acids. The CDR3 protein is CASSYSTVGAQETQYF. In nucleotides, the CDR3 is TGTGCCAGCAGTTACTCGACGGTGGGGGCTCAGGAGACCCAGTACTTC.

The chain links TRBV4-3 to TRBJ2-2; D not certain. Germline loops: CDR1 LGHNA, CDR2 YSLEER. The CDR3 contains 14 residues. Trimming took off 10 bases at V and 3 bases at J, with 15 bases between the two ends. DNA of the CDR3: TGCGCCACCAGAAGGGTCTCGGACACCGGGGAGCTGTTTTTT. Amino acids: CATRRVSDTGELFF.

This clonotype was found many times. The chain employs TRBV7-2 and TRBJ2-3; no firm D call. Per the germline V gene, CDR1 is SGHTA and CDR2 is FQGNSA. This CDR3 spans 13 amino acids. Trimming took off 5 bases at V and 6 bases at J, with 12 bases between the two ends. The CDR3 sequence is CASSPIPADTQYF. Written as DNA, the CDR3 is TGTGCCAGCAGCCCGATCCCGGCGGATACGCAGTATTTT.

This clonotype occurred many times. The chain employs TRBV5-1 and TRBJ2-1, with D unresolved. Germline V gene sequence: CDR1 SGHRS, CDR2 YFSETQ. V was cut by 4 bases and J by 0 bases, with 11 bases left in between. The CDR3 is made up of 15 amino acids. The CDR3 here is CASSRRVNSYNEQFF. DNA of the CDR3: TGCGCCAGCAGCCGAAGGGTAAACTCCTACAATGAGCAGTTCTTC.

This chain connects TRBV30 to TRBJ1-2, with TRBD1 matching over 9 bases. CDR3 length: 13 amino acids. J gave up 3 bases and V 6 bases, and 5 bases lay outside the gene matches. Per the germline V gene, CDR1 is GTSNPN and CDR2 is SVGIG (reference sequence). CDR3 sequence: CACTGGWDYGYTF. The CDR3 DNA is TGTGCCTGTACAGGGGGCTGGGACTATGGCTACACCTTC.